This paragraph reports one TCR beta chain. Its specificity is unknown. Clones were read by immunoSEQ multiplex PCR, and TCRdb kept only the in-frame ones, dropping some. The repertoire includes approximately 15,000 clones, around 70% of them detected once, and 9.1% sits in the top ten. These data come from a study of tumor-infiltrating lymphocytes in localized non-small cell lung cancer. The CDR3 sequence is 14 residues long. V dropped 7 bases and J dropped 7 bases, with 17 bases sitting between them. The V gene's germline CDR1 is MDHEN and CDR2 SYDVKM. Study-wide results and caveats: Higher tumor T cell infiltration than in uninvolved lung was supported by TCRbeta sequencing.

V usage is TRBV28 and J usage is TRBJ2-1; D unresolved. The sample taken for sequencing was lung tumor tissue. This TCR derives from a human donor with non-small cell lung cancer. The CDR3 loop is CASTNPLVWNEQFF. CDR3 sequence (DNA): TGTGCCAGCACCAACCCCCTAGTATGGAATGAGCAGTTCTTC.